This paragraph reports one T cell receptor (beta chain). Antigen specificity is unknown. This specimen belongs to a study of CD4+ T cells in melanoma. Overall study results and limits: CD8+ T cell, macrophage and B cell function reportedly correlated with neoantigen-specific CD4+ T cells. Reportedly, melanoma neoantigen-specific CD4+ T cells showed varied differentiation states.

The germline V gene encodes CDR1 GTSNPN and CDR2 SVGIG (reference sequence). Trimming left V 4 bases short and J 2 bases short, with 11 bases between. The CDR3 is 13 amino acids. The repertoire was sequenced with immunoSEQ multiplex PCR; TCRdb's copy has only in-frame clones and lacks some. The sample lists about 110,000 clones; approximately 90% were seen once. The V call is TRBV30, the J call TRBJ2-5; D unresolved. This receptor was obtained from a human donor with melanoma. The specimen sequenced was peripheral blood. The CDR3 loop is CAWTLGSQETQYF. The CDR3 nucleotides read TGTGCCTGGACCCTGGGTTCGCAAGAGACCCAGTACTTC.